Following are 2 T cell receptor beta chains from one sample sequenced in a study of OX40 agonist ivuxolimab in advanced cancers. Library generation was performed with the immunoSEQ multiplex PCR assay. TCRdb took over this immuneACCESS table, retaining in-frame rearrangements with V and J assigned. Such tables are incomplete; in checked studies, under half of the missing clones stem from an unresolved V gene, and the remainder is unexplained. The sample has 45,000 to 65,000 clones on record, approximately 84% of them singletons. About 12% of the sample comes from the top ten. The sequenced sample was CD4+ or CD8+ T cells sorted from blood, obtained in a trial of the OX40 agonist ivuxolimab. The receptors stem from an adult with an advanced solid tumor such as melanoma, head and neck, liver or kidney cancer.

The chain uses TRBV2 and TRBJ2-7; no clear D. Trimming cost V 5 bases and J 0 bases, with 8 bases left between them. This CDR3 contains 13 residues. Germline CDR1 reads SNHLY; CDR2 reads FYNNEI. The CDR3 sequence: CASSRADSYEQYF. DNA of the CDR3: TGTGCCAGCAGTAGGGCAGACTCCTACGAGCAGTACTTC.

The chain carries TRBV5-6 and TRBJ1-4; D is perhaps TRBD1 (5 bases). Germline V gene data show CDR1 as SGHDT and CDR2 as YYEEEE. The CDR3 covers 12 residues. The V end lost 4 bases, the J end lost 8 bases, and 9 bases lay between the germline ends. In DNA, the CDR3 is TGTGCCAGCAGCCGCGGGGGAGAAAAACTGTTTTTT. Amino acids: CASSRGGEKLFF.